These 6 T cell receptor beta chains came from one sample sequenced in a study of blood T cell repertoires in COVID-19. Generated by immunoSEQ multiplex PCR, the TCRdb table keeps only in-frame clones and is missing some. The data contain 50,000 to 70,000 clones, roughly 82% of them singletons. The sequenced material came from peripheral blood. These receptors originate from a woman aged 55-70 years with acute or convalescent COVID-19.

There are a few counts of this clone. The rearrangement joins TRBV5-1 to TRBJ1-1; 9 bases are a match to TRBD1. J gave up 4 bases and V 4 bases, and 14 bases lay outside the gene matches. This CDR3 contains 17 residues. Germline V lookup: CDR1 SGHRS, CDR2 YFSETQ. CDR3 in DNA: TGCGCCAGCAGCCGAAAAACGCCGGGACAGGGAGGCACTGAAGCTTTCTTT. Translating gives CASSRKTPGQGGTEAFF. Based on the CDR3 plus reference TRBV5-1 and TRBJ1-1, the full variable domain is KAGVTQTPRYLIKTRGQQVTLSCSPISGHRSVSWYQQTPGQGLQFLFEYFSETQRNKGNFPGRFSGRQFSNSRSEMNVSTLELGDSALYLCASSRKTPGQGGTEAFFGQGTRLTVV.

This clone was recorded a few times. The rearrangement uses TRBV13 and TRBJ1-2; 7 nucleotides match TRBD1. The CDR3 totals 17 residues. CDR1 and CDR2 from the germline V gene are PRHDT and FYEKMQ (reference sequence). The V and J ends lost 2 bases and 4 bases, in that order; junction bases with no gene match: 13. This CDR3 is CASSLRGRVGSSYGYTF. Here the CDR3 DNA reads TGTGCCAGCAGCTTAAGGGGGCGTGTAGGCTCTAGCTATGGCTACACCTTC.

This clone was picked up one time. The V call is TRBV9, the J call TRBJ1-5, with D unclear. CDR1 and CDR2 (germline): SGDLS, YYNGEE. This CDR3 spans 15 amino acids. The V end lost 0 bases, the J end lost 0 bases, and 7 bases lay between the germline ends. CDR3 sequence (DNA): TGTGCCAGCAGCGTAGACCCTAATAGCAATCAGCCCCAGCATTTT. It encodes CASSVDPNSNQPQHF.

The chain combines TRBV3-1 (or the pseudogene TRBV3-2) with TRBJ1-2; weak D call: TRBD1 (5 bases). Germline loops: CDR1 LGHDT, CDR2 YNNKEL (reference sequence). V was pared by 4 bases and J by 5 bases, with 11 bases between. CDR3 length equals 13 residues. CDR3 bases: TGTGCCAGCAGCCCTCGCCAGGGTTATGGCTACACCTTC. Translation: CASSPRQGYGYTF.

This chain connects TRBV5-1 to TRBJ1-4; 9 positions agree with TRBD1. There are 17 residues in the CDR3. The ends lost 4 bases at V and 8 bases at J; junction bases unmatched: 15. The germline V gene encodes CDR1 SGHRS and CDR2 YFSETQ. Here the CDR3 DNA reads TGCGCCAGCAGCCAACAGGTCCCCGGGACAGGGACAGAAAAACTGTTTTTT. This sequence encodes CASSQQVPGTGTEKLFF.

The chain employs TRBV4-1 and TRBJ2-1; perhaps TRBD2 as D (6 bases). The V gene lost 0 bases and the J gene lost 0 bases, with 21 bases spanning the gap. The CDR3 is made up of 20 amino acids. Germline CDR1 is MGHRA and CDR2 is YSYEKL. CDR3 sequence: CASSQDLRTIGGSSYNEQFF. As DNA, the CDR3 is TGCGCCAGCAGCCAAGATCTTAGGACTATCGGAGGAAGCTCCTACAATGAGCAGTTCTTC.